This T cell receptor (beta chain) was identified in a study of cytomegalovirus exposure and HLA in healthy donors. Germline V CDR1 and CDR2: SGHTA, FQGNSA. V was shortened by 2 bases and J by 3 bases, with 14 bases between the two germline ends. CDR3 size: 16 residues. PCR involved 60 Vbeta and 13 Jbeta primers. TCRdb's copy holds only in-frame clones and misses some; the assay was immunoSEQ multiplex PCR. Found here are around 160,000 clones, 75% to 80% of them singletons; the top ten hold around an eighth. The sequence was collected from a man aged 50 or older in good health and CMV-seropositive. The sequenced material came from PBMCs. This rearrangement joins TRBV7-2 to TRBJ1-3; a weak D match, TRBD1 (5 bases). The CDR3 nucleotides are TGTGCCAGCAGCTTAAGACCTAGACAGTTTGGAAACACCATATATTTT. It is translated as CASSLRPRQFGNTIYF.